What follows is one T cell receptor beta chain and its context. The antigen it binds to is not known. Nothing much larger sits one base from this clone, and base qualities are not available. This record comes from a study of T cell clones after liver transplantation (dated by TCRdb to between 2018 and 2021). In the study overall: The samples were obtained from ITN030ST, a randomized trial that attempted immunosuppression withdrawal within 2 years after liver transplantation. To count as tolerant, a recipient had to stay completely off immunosuppression for at least one year without liver enzymes climbing beyond twice the upper limit of normal. The studied cohort comprised 8 liver transplant recipients, 3 classified as tolerant and 5 as non-tolerant. As an antigen-independent comparator for the donor-reactive sequences, third party-reactive TCRbeta sequences from pre-transplant MLRs were identified as well. No induction therapy was given to the subjects, and standard immunosuppression was administered until randomization at 12-24 months post-transplant. Three of the eight recipients were HCV-positive; the others were transplanted for non-autoimmune, non-viral indications. After a pre-transplant mixed lymphocyte reaction, TCRbeta sequencing was used to pinpoint donor-reactive T cell clones, which were subsequently tracked in post-transplant blood. Blood samples were collected pre-transplant, pre-randomization before withdrawal, and post-randomization after either complete withdrawal or failed withdrawal.

The time point label for this specimen denotes: pre-transplant. Unstimulated PBMCs, after thawing, were stained for CD3, CD4 and CD8 and then FACS-sorted into CD3+CD4+ and CD3+CD8+ populations. All 8 studied subjects were randomized to withdrawal of immunosuppression. The Qiagen DNeasy Blood and Tissue Kit was used for isolation of genomic DNA. Reading the germline V gene gives CDR1 SGHAT and CDR2 FQNNGV. The CDR3 goes from the cysteine to the phenylalanine over 12 residues. The sequence is cut down to CDR3 DNA, 36 bases in frame from base 1. The germline V end is reduced by 6 bases and the J end by 5 bases; junction bases left unmatched: 4. The full study reports these points: Donor-reactive sequences decreased more than third party-reactive sequences, which suggests partial antigen-specific deletion that was not related to withdrawal success. Circulating donor-reactive CD4 TCRbeta sequences fell significantly post-transplant in 5 of 8 subjects, irrespective of tolerance or HCV status. In two subjects, low numbers of available donor cells limited the measurable donor-reactive repertoire. Because allograft tissue specimens were not available, migration of donor-reactive T cells into the graft, rather than deletion, may have occurred. When repertoire turnover was taken into account, detection of donor-reactive sequences was significantly reduced in 7 of 8 subjects for CD4 and in 8 of 8 subjects for CD8. The conclusions were preliminary, being limited by small, heterogeneous patient numbers and by non-standardized post-transplant time points.

Frozen genomic DNA underwent high-throughput TCRbeta CDR3 sequencing by immunoSEQ, including PCR amplification, mapping, bias correction and internal controls. On the authors' methods: Only productive rearrangements were retained, with each unique TCRbeta sequence defined by its CDR3 nucleotide sequence together with its V and J gene. For a sequence to be called donor-reactive, it needed a frequency of at least 0.01% and at least 5-fold expansion in CFSE-low cells compared with unstimulated pre-transplant cells. Minimum frequency thresholds were set for each subject on the basis of the unstimulated sample with the lowest template count, so that a detection power of at least 90% was ensured. Jensen-Shannon divergence between the top 1000 TCRbeta sequences post- versus pre-transplant served as the measure of repertoire turnover. Changes in detection of donor-reactive sequences were assessed with two-sided Fisher's exact tests. The table comes from immuneACCESS by way of TCRdb, which keeps in-frame sequences with V and J called. Part of the clones is missing from these tables; in studies checked, under half for an unresolved V gene and the rest for unknown reasons. V and J calls and clone size are as listed in that table; D and trimming were resolved from the DNA. Counted in this sample were roughly 57,000 clones; 60% to 80% of them appeared once. Approximately 15% of the sample comes from the top ten.

The rearrangement joined TRBV11-2 to TRBJ2-7, and 7 junctional nucleotides match TRBD1. The TCR comes from a human donor who received a liver transplant. The source was CD4+ T cells from blood, collected before liver transplant. The nucleotide sequence is given as TGTGCCAGCAGGCCTACAGGGGACGAGCAGTACTTC. Its product reads: CASRPTGDEQYF.